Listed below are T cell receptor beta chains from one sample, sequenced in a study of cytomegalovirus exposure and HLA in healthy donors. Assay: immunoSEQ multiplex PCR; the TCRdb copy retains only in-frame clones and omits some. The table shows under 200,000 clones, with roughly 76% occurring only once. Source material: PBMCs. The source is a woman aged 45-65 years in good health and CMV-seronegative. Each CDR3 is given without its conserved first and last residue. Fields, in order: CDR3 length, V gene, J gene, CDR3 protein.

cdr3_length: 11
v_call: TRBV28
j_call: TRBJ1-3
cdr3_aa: ASRDSAGNTIY

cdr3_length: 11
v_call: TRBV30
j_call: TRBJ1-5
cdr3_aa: AWSEQHNQPQH

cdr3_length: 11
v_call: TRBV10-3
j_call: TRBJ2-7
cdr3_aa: AITYSQGAEQY

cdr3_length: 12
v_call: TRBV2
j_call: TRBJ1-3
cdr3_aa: AGQRDRNSLTIY

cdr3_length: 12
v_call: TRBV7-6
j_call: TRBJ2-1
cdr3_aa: ASSLDRINNEQF

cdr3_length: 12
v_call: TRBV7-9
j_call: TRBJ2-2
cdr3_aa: ASSPILNTGELF

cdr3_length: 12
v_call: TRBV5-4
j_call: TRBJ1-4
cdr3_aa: ASSLPGPNEKLF

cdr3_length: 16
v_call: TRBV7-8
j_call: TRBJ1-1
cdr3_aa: ASSLGWTGRDKNTEAF

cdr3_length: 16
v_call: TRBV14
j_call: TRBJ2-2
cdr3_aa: ASSQNDRVRANTGELF

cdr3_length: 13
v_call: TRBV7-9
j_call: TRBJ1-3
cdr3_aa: ASSSEGAQGNTIY

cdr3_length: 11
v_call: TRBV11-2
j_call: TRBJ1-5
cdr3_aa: ASSLDRSQPQH

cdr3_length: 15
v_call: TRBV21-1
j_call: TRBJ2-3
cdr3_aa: ASSNGRGTSGTDTQY

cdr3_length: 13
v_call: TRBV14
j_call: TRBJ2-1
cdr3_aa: ASSQLDRVYNEQF

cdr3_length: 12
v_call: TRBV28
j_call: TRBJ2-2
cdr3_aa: ASYRELNTGELF

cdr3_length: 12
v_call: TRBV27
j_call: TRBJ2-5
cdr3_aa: ASSRRDSQETQY

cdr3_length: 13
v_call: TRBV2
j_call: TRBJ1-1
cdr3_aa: ASSGPRTGGTEAF

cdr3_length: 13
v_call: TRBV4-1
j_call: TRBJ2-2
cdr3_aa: ASSQEAGDTGELF

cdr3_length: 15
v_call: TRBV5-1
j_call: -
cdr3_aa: ASSYSPTVSVSYEQY

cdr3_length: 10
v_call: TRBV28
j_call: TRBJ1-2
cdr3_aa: ASSPGMYGYT

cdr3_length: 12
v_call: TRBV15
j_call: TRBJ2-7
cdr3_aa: ATSRVQGSYEQY

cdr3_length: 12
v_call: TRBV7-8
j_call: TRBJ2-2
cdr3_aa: ASSLALNTGELF

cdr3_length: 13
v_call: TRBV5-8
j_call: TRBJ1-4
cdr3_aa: ASSRGQGTNEKLF

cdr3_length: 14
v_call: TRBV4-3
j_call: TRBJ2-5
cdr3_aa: ASSQDPSGGAETQY

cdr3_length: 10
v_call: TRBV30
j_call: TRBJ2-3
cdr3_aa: AWMRAGDTQY

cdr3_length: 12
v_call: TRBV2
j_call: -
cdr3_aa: ASSVDRNAYEQY

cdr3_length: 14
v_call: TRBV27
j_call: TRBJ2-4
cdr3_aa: ASSLFGTGGANIQY

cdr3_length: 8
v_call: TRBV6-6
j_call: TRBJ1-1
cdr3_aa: ATGKAEAF

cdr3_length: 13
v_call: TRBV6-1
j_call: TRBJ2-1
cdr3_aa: ASSETSGGLDEQF

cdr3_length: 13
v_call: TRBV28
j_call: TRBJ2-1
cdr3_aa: ATYPPGRSYNEQF

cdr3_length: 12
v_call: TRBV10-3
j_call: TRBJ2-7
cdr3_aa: AISEPSGGGEQY

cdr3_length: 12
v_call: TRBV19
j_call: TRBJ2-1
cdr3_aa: ASSELGSGDEQF

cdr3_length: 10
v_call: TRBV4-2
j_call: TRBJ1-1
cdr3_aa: ASSQGGQGSF

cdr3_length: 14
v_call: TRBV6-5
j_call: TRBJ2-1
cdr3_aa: ASSYTGSGLPNEQF

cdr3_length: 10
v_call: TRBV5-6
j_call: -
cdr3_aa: ASSSDSYEQY

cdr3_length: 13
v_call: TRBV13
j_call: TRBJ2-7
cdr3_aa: ASSLSRASSYEQY

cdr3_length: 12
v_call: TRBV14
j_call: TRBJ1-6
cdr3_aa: ASSPRSSTGSLH

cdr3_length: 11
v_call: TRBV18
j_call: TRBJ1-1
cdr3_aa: ASSPIDGGRAF

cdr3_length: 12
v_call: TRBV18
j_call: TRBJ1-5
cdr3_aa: ASSLTVSIKPQH

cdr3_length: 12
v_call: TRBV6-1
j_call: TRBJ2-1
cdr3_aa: ASSESGGSYEQF

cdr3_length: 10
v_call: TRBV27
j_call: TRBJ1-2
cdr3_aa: ASRRVVGGYT

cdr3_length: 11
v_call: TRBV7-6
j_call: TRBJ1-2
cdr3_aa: ASSSTGATGYT

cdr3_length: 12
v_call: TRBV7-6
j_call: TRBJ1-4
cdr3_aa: ASSPGGGREKLF

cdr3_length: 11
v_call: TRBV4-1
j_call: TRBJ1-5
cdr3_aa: ASSQDPVGTQH

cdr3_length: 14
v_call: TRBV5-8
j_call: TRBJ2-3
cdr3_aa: ASSSGTGASTDTQY

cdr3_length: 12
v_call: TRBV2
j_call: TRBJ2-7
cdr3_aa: ASRGTIGSYEQY

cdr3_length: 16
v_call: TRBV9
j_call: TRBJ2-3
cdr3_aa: ASSGRPSGGESGDTQY

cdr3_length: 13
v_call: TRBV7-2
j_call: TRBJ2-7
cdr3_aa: ASSSEWTAYYEQY

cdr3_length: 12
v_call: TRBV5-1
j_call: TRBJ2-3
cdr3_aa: ASSLVLAGDTQY

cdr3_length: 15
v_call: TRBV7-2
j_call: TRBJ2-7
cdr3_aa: ASSLVSGTSGSYEQY

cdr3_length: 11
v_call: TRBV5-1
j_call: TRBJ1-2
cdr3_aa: ASSLSLNYGYT

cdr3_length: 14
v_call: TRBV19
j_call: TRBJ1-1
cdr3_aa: ASSNPHRGPGGEAF

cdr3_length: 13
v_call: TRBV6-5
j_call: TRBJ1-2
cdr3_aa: ASSYTQGDYRGYT

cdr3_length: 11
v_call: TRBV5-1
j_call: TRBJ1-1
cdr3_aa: ASSLTGSTEAF

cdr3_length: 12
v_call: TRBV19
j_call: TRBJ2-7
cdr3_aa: ASARDRGAYEQY

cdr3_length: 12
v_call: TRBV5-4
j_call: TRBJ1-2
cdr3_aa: ASSSPDTNYGYT

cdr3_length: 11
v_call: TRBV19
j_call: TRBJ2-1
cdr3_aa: ASTGQNYNEQF

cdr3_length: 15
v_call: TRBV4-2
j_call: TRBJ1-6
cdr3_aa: ASSQALEAGSKSPLH

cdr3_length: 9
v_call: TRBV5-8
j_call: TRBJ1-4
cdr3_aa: ASSLLGELF

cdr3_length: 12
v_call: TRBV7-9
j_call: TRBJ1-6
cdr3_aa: ASSLGGQGSPLH